The clone carrying this TCR beta chain occurred once. This sequence may be a read error, since a much larger clone differs from it by one base. Amplification of TCR beta CDR3 regions used RNA transcripts. The first-round RT-PCR employed HTBI primers together with the Qiagen OneStep RT-PCR kit. A multiplex PCR was then performed as the second round. In TCRdb, the multiplex PCR reads were re-called with MiXCR into one record per CDR3 protein. This table has 220,000 or so distinct CDR3 sequences, 20% to 25% appearing once. The CDR3 length is 14 residues. Germline CDR1 SEHNR, CDR2 FQNEAQ (reference sequence). Trimming pared 5 bases from V and 1 base from J, leaving 11 bases between. This specimen belongs to a study of Graves' ophthalmopathy and Graves' hyperthyroidism.

The J gene is TRBJ1-1, the V gene TRBV7-9; perhaps TRBD1 as D (5 bases). Source material: peripheral blood. This sequence was found in a woman aged 45-65 years with Graves' ophthalmopathy. CDR3 coding DNA: TGTGCCAGCAGCCAGACAGATCCGAACACTGAAGCTTTCTTT. It specifies CASSQTDPNTEAFF.